Detailed here is one TCR beta chain. The antigen is not known. This sample stems from a study of tissue T cells after allogeneic stem cell transplantation. Study outcomes and limitations: Sampling depth was limited, and the cohort was small and clinically varied. Anatomically similar tissues had similar TCR repertoires within each patient.

Sequencing of TCRbeta CDR3 at survey depth gave sequences and template counts. The repertoire was sequenced with immunoSEQ multiplex PCR; TCRdb's copy has only in-frame clones and lacks some. The profile shows 25,000 to 35,000 clones, 65% to 90% of them singletons. Sequenced material: blood, taken before transplantation. The sequence was collected from a woman between 18 and 50 years old who later had graft-versus-host disease after an allogeneic stem cell transplant.

CDR3 protein: CASSYPGAGELFF. CDR3 nucleotides: TGTGCCAGCAGCTATCCGGGAGCCGGGGAGCTGTTTTTT. V is TRBV7-9 and J is TRBJ2-2, with D perhaps TRBD2 (6 bases). Per the germline V gene, CDR1 is SEHNR and CDR2 is FQNEAQ (reference sequence). The CDR3 sequence is 13 residues long. The V gene lost 4 bases and the J gene lost 6 bases, with 9 bases spanning the gap. Full variable domain (missing parts from reference TRBV7-9 and TRBJ2-2): DTGVSQNPRHKITKRGQNVTFRCDPISEHNRLYWYRQTLGQGPEFLTYFQNEAQLEKSRLLSDRFSAERPKGSFSTLEIQRTEQGDSAMYLCASSYPGAGELFFGEGSRLTVL.